This TCR beta chain was sequenced for a study of blood T cell repertoires in COVID-19. This clone appeared a single time. The repertoire was sequenced with immunoSEQ multiplex PCR; TCRdb's copy has only in-frame clones and lacks some. The data hold roughly 200,000 clones, with approximately 83% observed a single time. The sample comprised peripheral blood. The clonotype originates from a man aged 35 to 55 with acute or convalescent COVID-19.

CDR3 region: CASSWDHGTSGSQETQYF. The CDR3 bases are TGTGCCAGCAGCTGGGACCACGGGACTAGCGGGAGCCAAGAGACCCAGTACTTC. The V call is TRBV5-5, the J call TRBJ2-5; 14 nucleotides match TRBD2. Germline V CDR1 and CDR2: SGHKS, YYEKEE (reference sequence). V lost 3 bases, J lost 1 base, and 8 bases stayed unmatched. The CDR3 is made up of 18 amino acids. Complete variable domain (other parts from reference TRBV5-5 and TRBJ2-5): DAGVTQSPTHLIKTRGQQVTLRCSPISGHKSVSWYQQVLGQGPQFIFQYYEKEERGRGNFPDRFSARQFPNYSSELNVNALLLGDSALYLCASSWDHGTSGSQETQYFGPGTRLLVL.